Below, 17 T cell receptor beta chains from the same sample are listed, as sequenced in a study of read filtering for tumor transcriptome and immune sequencing. The library was built from about 400 ng RNA with molecular barcoded adaptors for alpha/delta and beta/gamma chains. Each CDR3 protein gets one entry after TCRdb re-called the reads with MiXCR. The sample consists of around 50,000 distinct CDR3 sequences, 9% to 15% of them appearing once. The specimen sequenced was a population of CD138-negative cells sorted from bone marrow. All receptors come from a donor aged 40 or over with multiple myeloma.

This clonotype was counted at least ten times. This sequence joins TRBV5-6 and TRBJ2-7; possible D gene TRBD2, 6 bases. CDR1 is SGHDT, CDR2 YYEEEE, per germline. This CDR3 has 15 amino acids. V was shortened by 4 bases and J by 3 bases, with 17 bases between the two germline ends. Here the CDR3 reads CASSPVRAGSYEQYF. The CDR3 nucleotides read TGTGCCAGCAGCCCCGTTCGCGCGGGGAGCTACGAGCAGTACTTC.

There are many counts of this clonotype. This sequence joins TRBV29-1 and TRBJ2-3; 7 nucleotides match TRBD2. This CDR3 has 13 amino acids. The ends lost 7 bases at V and 3 bases at J; junction bases unmatched: 7. CDR1 is SQVTM and CDR2 is ANQGSEA in the germline V gene. The chain's CDR3 is CSDGRQGTDTQYF. CDR3 bases: TGCAGCGACGGGAGGCAAGGAACAGATACGCAGTATTTT.

This clonotype was counted many times. This chain links TRBV9 with TRBJ2-7; D possibly corresponds to TRBD2 (6 bases). CDR3 length: 15 residues. In germline, CDR1 is SGDLS, CDR2 YYNGEE. Trimming took 0 bases from V and 3 from J, leaving 13 bases between them. CDR3 loop: CASSVGLSSDYEQYF. In nucleotides, the CDR3 is TGTGCCAGCAGCGTAGGCCTTTCTAGCGACTACGAGCAGTACTTC. The variable domain in full, with the rest retrieved from reference TRBV9 and TRBJ2-7, is DSGVTQTPKHLITATGQRVTLRCSPRSGDLSVYWYQQSLDQGLQFLIQYYNGEERAKGNILERFSAQQFPDLHSELNLSSLELGDSALYFCASSVGLSSDYEQYFGPGTRLTVT.

This clonotype was recorded at least ten times. The chain couples TRBV15 to TRBJ1-1, with D uncertain. Per the germline V gene, CDR1 is LNHNV and CDR2 is YYDKDF (reference sequence). This CDR3 is built from 15 residues. V lost 0 bases to trimming and J lost 5 bases, with 13 bases between them. This CDR3 reads CATSRDQDPRTEAFF. As DNA, the CDR3 is TGTGCCACCAGCAGAGACCAGGATCCGCGTACTGAAGCTTTCTTT.

This clonotype has ten or more counts. The chain carries TRBV6-1 and TRBJ2-5, with D unresolved. V dropped 8 bases and J dropped 7 bases, with 14 bases sitting between them. Per germline, CDR1 MNHNS and CDR2 SASEGT. This CDR3 has 12 residues. The CDR3 region is CASEAQPRTQYF. CDR3 DNA: TGTGCCAGCGAGGCGCAGCCCCGGACCCAGTACTTC.

This clonotype occurred many times. The rearrangement uses TRBV20-1 and TRBJ2-7; TRBD2 matches 7 bases. V lost 6 bases to trimming and J lost 2 bases; unmatched junction nucleotides: 7. The V gene's germline CDR1 is DFQATT and CDR2 SNEGSKA (reference sequence). The CDR3 contains 13 residues. The chain's CDR3 is CSALAALTYEQYF. DNA of the CDR3: TGCAGTGCCCTAGCGGCTTTAACCTACGAGCAGTACTTC.

This chain uses TRBV19 with TRBJ2-4, with D maybe TRBD2 (5 bases). CDR1 and CDR2 (germline): LNHDA, SQIVND (reference sequence). The germline V and J ends were trimmed by 3 bases and 1 base, with 13 bases remaining between them. There are 16 residues in the CDR3. Here the CDR3 DNA reads TGTGCCAGTAGTATTGGCAATCCGGGGGCCAAAAACATTCAGTACTTC. Translated: CASSIGNPGAKNIQYF.

This clonotype was counted many times. CDR3 amino acids: CAISARQDYNEQFF. CDR3 nucleotide sequence: TGTGCCATCAGTGCGAGACAGGACTACAATGAGCAGTTCTTC. The J gene is TRBJ2-1, the V gene TRBV10-3, with TRBD1 as a possible D gene (6 bases). The CDR3 consists of 14 residues. V dropped 4 bases and J dropped 3 bases, with 10 bases sitting between them. CDR1 ENHRY and CDR2 SYGVKD come from the germline V gene.

This clonotype came up many times. The V and J genes are TRBV3-1 and TRBJ1-1; D is unclear. V was cut by 4 bases and J by 1 base, with 13 bases left in between. There are 15 residues in the CDR3. CDR1 is LGHDT, CDR2 YNNKEL, per germline (reference sequence). The CDR3 region is CASSPIPLGNTEAFF. Here the CDR3 DNA reads TGTGCCAGCAGCCCAATACCTTTGGGGAACACTGAAGCTTTCTTT. The full variable domain, rest sourced from reference TRBV3-1 and TRBJ1-1, is DTAVSQTPKYLVTQMGNDKSIKCEQNLGHDTMYWYKQDSKKFLKIMFSYNNKELIINETVPNRFSPKSPDKAHLNLHINSLELGDSAVYFCASSPIPLGNTEAFFGQGTRLTVV.

This clonotype has only a few counts. The chain has TRBV20-1 and TRBJ2-5, with 8 bases lining up with TRBD1. V shed 7 bases and J 4 bases; nucleotides not matched to a gene: 5. This CDR3 has 12 residues. Germline CDR1 DFQATT, CDR2 SNEGSKA (reference sequence). The CDR3 loop is CSVGQGGETQYF. Written as DNA, the CDR3 is TGCAGTGTAGGACAGGGAGGAGAGACCCAGTACTTC.

On this clonotype: Likely a read error: the CDR3 ends without its conserved phenylalanine or tryptophan. J is TRBJ2-5 and V is TRBV2; D not certain. CDR1 is SNHLY, CDR2 FYNNEI, per germline. The CDR3 totals 13 residues. V lost 7 bases and J 2 bases, leaving 11 bases between the germline ends. As DNA, the CDR3 is TGTGCCAGCAAGGTGGGATTTCAAGAGACCCAGTACTCC. Its protein is CASKVGFQETQYS.

This clonotype was seen repeatedly, ten times or more. The chain employs TRBV7-9 and TRBJ2-1, with TRBD2 identical over 11 bases. After removal of 5 bases from V and 3 bases from J, the junction contained 12 bases not matched to a gene. Per the germline V gene, CDR1 is SEHNR and CDR2 is FQNEAQ (reference sequence). The CDR3 is 18 amino acids. CDR3 bases: TGTGCCAGCAGCACTTATTCGGGTAGCGGGGGGGACTACAATGAGCAGTTCTTC. Translation gives CASSTYSGSGGDYNEQFF.

Regarding this clonotype: Germline and junction disagree at one end, which may indicate a read error. V usage is TRBV6-1 and J usage is TRBJ2-3, with D possibly TRBD2 on 7 matching bases. The length of the CDR3 is 14 residues. CDR1 and CDR2 from the germline V gene are MNHNS and SASEGT. CDR3 amino acids: CASSLGGAPDTRYF. The CDR3 coding sequence is TGTGCCAGCAGTTTGGGGGGGGCCCCAGATACGCGGTATTTT.

By share, this clonotype counts as medium-sized. The chain carries TRBV6-6 and TRBJ2-1, with 8 positions matching TRBD2. The ends lost 6 bases at V and 3 bases at J; junction bases unmatched: 10. The germline V gene encodes CDR1 MNHNY and CDR2 SVGAGI (reference sequence). This CDR3 spans 16 amino acids. CDR3 region: CASRKKAGEYYNEQFF. For the CDR3, the DNA is TGTGCCAGCAGGAAAAAAGCGGGGGAGTACTACAATGAGCAGTTCTTC.

There are many counts of this clonotype. The V call is TRBV12-3 or TRBV12-4, the J call TRBJ2-1; no clear D gene. The CDR3 spans 13 residues. Trimming stripped 10 bases from V and 4 bases from J, with 14 bases between. CDR3 sequence: CAIRSSSYNEQFF. DNA of the CDR3: TGTGCCATAAGGTCGAGCTCTTACAATGAGCAGTTCTTC.

This clonotype was observed at least ten times. The rearrangement uses TRBV9 and TRBJ2-5; 9 positions agree with TRBD2. J gave up 1 base and V 1 base, and 2 bases lay outside the gene matches. The germline V gene has CDR1 SGDLS and CDR2 YYNGEE. The CDR3 spans 15 residues. CDR3 nucleotide sequence: TGTGCCAGCAGCGTACGTAGCGGGGGCCAAGAGACCCAGTACTTC. Its translation is CASSVRSGGQETQYF.

This clonotype has at least ten counts. The chain combines TRBV5-1 with TRBJ2-7, with a tentative D call TRBD2 (5 bases). V gave up 2 bases and J gave up 6 bases, with 18 bases separating them. CDR3 size: 15 residues. Germline loops: CDR1 SGHRS, CDR2 YFSETQ. DNA for the CDR3: TGCGCCAGCAGCTTTGGTGCCCTCGGGGTTGTCGAGCAGTACTTC. Translating gives CASSFGALGVVEQYF.